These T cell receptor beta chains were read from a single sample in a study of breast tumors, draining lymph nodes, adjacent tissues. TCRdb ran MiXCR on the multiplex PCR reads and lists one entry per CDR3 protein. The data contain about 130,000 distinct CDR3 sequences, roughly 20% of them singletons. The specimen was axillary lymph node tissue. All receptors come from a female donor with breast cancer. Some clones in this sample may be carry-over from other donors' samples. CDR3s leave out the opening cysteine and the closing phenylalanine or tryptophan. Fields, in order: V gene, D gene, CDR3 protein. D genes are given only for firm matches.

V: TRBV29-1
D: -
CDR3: SEDGETQY

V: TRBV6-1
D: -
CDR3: ASSAPGVFSRNEQF

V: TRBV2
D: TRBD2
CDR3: ASRGLGTSHEQY

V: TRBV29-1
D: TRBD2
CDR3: SVQPGLAGNNEQF

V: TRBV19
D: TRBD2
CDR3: ASSLLAGATDTQY

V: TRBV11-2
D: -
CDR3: ASSPRDGYEQY

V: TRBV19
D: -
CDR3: ASSFILRGANSGNTIY

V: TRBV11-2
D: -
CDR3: ASSLGGEEKLF

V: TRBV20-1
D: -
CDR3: SVSVVASSLSTDTQY

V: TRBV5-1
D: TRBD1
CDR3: ASRPGTGTWEQY

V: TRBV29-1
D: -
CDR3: SVRLNYGYT

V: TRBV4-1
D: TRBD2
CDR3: ASSRVLAGGETQY

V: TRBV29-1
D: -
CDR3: SVDHGQRGANVLT

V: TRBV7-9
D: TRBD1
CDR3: ASSFPRDRSSYNEQF

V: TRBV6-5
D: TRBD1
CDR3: ASSRGQGLTSGANVLT

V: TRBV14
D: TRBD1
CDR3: ASSRQGANNSPLH

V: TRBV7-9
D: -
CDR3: ASSLEGELYGYT

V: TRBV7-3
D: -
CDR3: ASSPGQPNSPLH

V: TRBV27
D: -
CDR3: ASSLSAGPNSPLH

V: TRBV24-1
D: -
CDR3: ATSGAGSNYGYT

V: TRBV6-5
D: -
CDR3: ASGTDTQY

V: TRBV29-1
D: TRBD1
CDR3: SVTRGRSYGYT

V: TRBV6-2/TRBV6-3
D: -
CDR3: ASSYSGRGREQY

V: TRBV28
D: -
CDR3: ASSPIGSTSYNEQF

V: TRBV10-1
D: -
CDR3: AIRDRNNSPLH

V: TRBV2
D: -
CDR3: ASSEERIPQH